A selection of T cell receptor beta chains follows, all from one sample in a study of CD8 T cells in ankylosing spondylitis. TCRdb redid the calling of the 5' RACE reads with MiXCR, one entry per CDR3 protein. The repertoire holds about 220,000 distinct CDR3 sequences, with over 9.5% as singletons. The material sequenced was blood, either unsorted or a sorted T cell fraction (not recorded which). The receptors were gathered from a male donor with ankylosing spondylitis or in good health (not recorded which). Both conserved end residues are part of each CDR3. Each record gives: CDR3 DNA, CDR3 protein, J gene, D gene, V gene, clone size. D genes are given only for firm matches. Size values are once, few and many counts, or a class for expanded clones, and some rows have none.

CDR3nt: TGTGCCAGCAGTTTAAACGCGCGGGGGGGCTGGGAAGAGACCCAGTACTTC
CDR3aa: CASSLNARGGWEETQYF
j_gene: TRBJ2-5
d_gene: TRBD2
v_gene: TRBV27
abundance: few

CDR3nt: TGTGCCAGCAGTTACTGGGGGGCGAGTCTGTCTGGGGCCAACGTCCTGACTTTC
CDR3aa: CASSYWGASLSGANVLTF
j_gene: TRBJ2-6
d_gene: -
v_gene: TRBV6-5
abundance: few

CDR3nt: TGTGCCACCAGCAGAGAACGGACTGATGAGAATGAAAAACTGTTTTTT
CDR3aa: CATSRERTDENEKLFF
j_gene: TRBJ1-4
d_gene: -
v_gene: TRBV15
abundance: many

CDR3nt: TGTGCCAGCAGCTTAACGTATCTCCCCCAAGAGACCCAGTACTTC
CDR3aa: CASSLTYLPQETQYF
j_gene: TRBJ2-5
d_gene: -
v_gene: TRBV7-9
abundance: few

CDR3nt: TGTGCCAGCAGCTTATTGGCTGGACAGGGTCGAGAGACCCAGTACTTC
CDR3aa: CASSLLAGQGRETQYF
j_gene: TRBJ2-5
d_gene: TRBD1
v_gene: TRBV7-8
abundance: many

CDR3nt: TGTGCCAGCAGCTTATACGAGGGGGACCCCTGGGAGACCCAGTACTTC
CDR3aa: CASSLYEGDPWETQYF
j_gene: TRBJ2-5
d_gene: -
v_gene: TRBV7-9
abundance: many

CDR3nt: TGTGCCAGCAGTTTAGCTCTAGCGGGAGAGCAGTACTTC
CDR3aa: CASSLALAGEQYF
j_gene: TRBJ2-7
d_gene: TRBD2
v_gene: TRBV12-3/TRBV12-4
abundance: many

CDR3nt: TGCGCCAGCAGCCCTCGACTAGCGGGGCGTAATGAGCAGTTCTTC
CDR3aa: CASSPRLAGRNEQFF
j_gene: TRBJ2-1
d_gene: TRBD2
v_gene: TRBV5-1
abundance: many

CDR3nt: TGTGCCAGCAGTGAAATGGGGGCTATCACAGATACGCAGTATTTT
CDR3aa: CASSEMGAITDTQYF
j_gene: TRBJ2-3
d_gene: -
v_gene: TRBV2
abundance: few

CDR3nt: TGTGCCAGCAGCTTAGGGCAGATAAAGAACACTGAAGCTTTCTTT
CDR3aa: CASSLGQIKNTEAFF
j_gene: TRBJ1-1
d_gene: -
v_gene: TRBV11-2
abundance: few

CDR3nt: TGTGCCAGCAAAATCGGACAAGCTAGCTCCTACGAGCAGTACTTC
CDR3aa: CASKIGQASSYEQYF
j_gene: TRBJ2-7
d_gene: -
v_gene: TRBV6-1
abundance: few

CDR3nt: TGCGCCAGCAGCTTGGCTGGGGTGGCGAACACTGAAGCTTTCTTT
CDR3aa: CASSLAGVANTEAFF
j_gene: TRBJ1-1
d_gene: -
v_gene: TRBV5-1
abundance: -

CDR3nt: TGCAGTGCCTATGACAGGGCCTACAATGAGCAGTTCTTC
CDR3aa: CSAYDRAYNEQFF
j_gene: TRBJ2-1
d_gene: TRBD1
v_gene: TRBV20-1
abundance: -

CDR3nt: TGTGCCAGCAGCTGGGGACTGCAAGATAATTCACCCCTCCACTTT
CDR3aa: CASSWGLQDNSPLHF
j_gene: TRBJ1-6
d_gene: -
v_gene: TRBV12-3/TRBV12-4
abundance: -

CDR3nt: TGTGCCAGCAGCTTAGCCGGGTATAGCAATCAGCCCCAGCATTTT
CDR3aa: CASSLAGYSNQPQHF
j_gene: TRBJ1-5
d_gene: -
v_gene: TRBV7-2
abundance: many

CDR3nt: TGTGCCAGCAGTTTGGGTTCAACAGGGAGAACTAGCAATCAGCCCCAGCATTTT
CDR3aa: CASSLGSTGRTSNQPQHF
j_gene: TRBJ1-5
d_gene: -
v_gene: TRBV12-3/TRBV12-4
abundance: many

CDR3nt: TGCAGTGCGGAAGGACAGGGTGGTTACAATGAGCAGTTCTTC
CDR3aa: CSAEGQGGYNEQFF
j_gene: TRBJ2-1
d_gene: TRBD1
v_gene: TRBV20-1
abundance: many

CDR3nt: TGTGCCAGCAGCACACACAGGGAAGAGGGCCAGCCCCAGCATTTT
CDR3aa: CASSTHREEGQPQHF
j_gene: TRBJ1-5
d_gene: -
v_gene: TRBV11-2
abundance: -

CDR3nt: TGTGCCAGCAGCTCCTTGGGAGTGCTAAACACTGAAGCTTTCTTT
CDR3aa: CASSSLGVLNTEAFF
j_gene: TRBJ1-1
d_gene: -
v_gene: TRBV7-2
abundance: -

CDR3nt: TGCAGTGCTCCCAGGACTAGCGGGGGGTCCTACTACTACGAGCAGTACTTC
CDR3aa: CSAPRTSGGSYYYEQYF
j_gene: TRBJ2-7
d_gene: TRBD2
v_gene: TRBV20-1
abundance: many

CDR3nt: TGCGCCAGCAGCCCGAACCCCGGGACGGATACGCAGTATTTT
CDR3aa: CASSPNPGTDTQYF
j_gene: TRBJ2-3
d_gene: -
v_gene: TRBV5-1
abundance: many

CDR3nt: TGTGCCAGCATGGACCCGGGGCTAGTCTATGGCTACACCTTC
CDR3aa: CASMDPGLVYGYTF
j_gene: TRBJ1-2
d_gene: -
v_gene: TRBV6-2/TRBV6-3
abundance: many